Shown below are 11 T cell receptor beta chains from a single sample sequenced in a study of blood T cell repertoires in COVID-19. Only in-frame clones appear in the TCRdb table, and some are missing; sequencing was by immunoSEQ multiplex PCR. The table shows a few hundred thousand clones, with more than 70% occurring only once. Material: peripheral blood. The receptors shown here come from a woman aged 25 to 45 with COVID-19, enrolled during active disease.

This chain connects TRBV3-1 (or the pseudogene TRBV3-2) to TRBJ1-5; the D is unclear. Trimming took 1 base from V and 0 from J, leaving 4 bases between them. This CDR3 has 14 residues. Germline V CDR1 and CDR2: LGHDT, YNNKEL (reference sequence). CDR3 in amino acids: CASSQAFSNQPQHF. The CDR3 region has the DNA TGTGCCAGCAGCCAAGCGTTTAGCAATCAGCCCCAGCATTTT.

The chain carries TRBV2 and TRBJ1-2; the D gene is possibly TRBD1 (6 bases). V shed 8 bases and J shed 8 bases, with 18 bases lying between them. Germline CDR1 SNHLY, CDR2 FYNNEI. The length of the CDR3 is 13 residues. The CDR3 region is CASYDRSVQGYTF. CDR3 DNA: TGTGCCAGCTATGACAGGTCCGTACAGGGCTACACCTTC. Based on the CDR3 plus reference TRBV2 and TRBJ1-2, the full variable domain is EPEVTQTPSHQVTQMGQEVILRCVPISNHLYFYWYRQILGQKVEFLVSFYNNEISEKSEIFDDQFSVERPDGSNFTLKIRSTKLEDSAMYFCASYDRSVQGYTFGSGTRLTVV.

The chain recombines TRBV18 with TRBJ2-5; D possibly corresponds to TRBD2 (6 bases). In germline, CDR1 is KGHSH, CDR2 LQKENI. The CDR3 length is 15 residues. The V end lost 2 bases, the J end lost 1 base, and 11 bases lay between the germline ends. DNA of the CDR3: TGTGCCAGCTCACCAGGAGGGCGGGTCCAAGAGACCCAGTACTTC. Translated: CASSPGGRVQETQYF.

The chain links TRBV19 to TRBJ1-2; D is unresolved. This CDR3 has 15 amino acids. CDR1 and CDR2 from the germline V gene are LNHDA and SQIVND (reference sequence). The V gene lost 1 base and the J gene lost 0 bases, with 9 bases spanning the gap. The CDR3 bases are TGTGCCAGTAGTATAGGACACAAAGCTAACTATGGCTACACCTTC. Its protein is CASSIGHKANYGYTF.

The chain has TRBV4-1 and TRBJ1-4; 11 bases fit TRBD1. There are 15 residues in the CDR3. The germline V gene has CDR1 MGHRA and CDR2 YSYEKL. The V and J ends lost 4 bases and 8 bases, in that order; junction bases with no gene match: 6. The CDR3 DNA is TGCGCCAGCAGCCTTGGACAGGGGGCGAGAGAAAAACTGTTTTTT. It codes for CASSLGQGAREKLFF.

This chain links TRBV11-3 with TRBJ1-6, with D tentatively TRBD1 (5 bases). V lost 5 bases and J 10 bases, leaving 21 bases between the germline ends. The CDR3 consists of 16 residues. CDR1 and CDR2 (germline): SGHNT, YENEEA. DNA of the CDR3: TGTGCCAGCAGCACAACCCCGGGGGGGGAAAGATCACCCCTCCACTTT. This translates into CASSTTPGGERSPLHF.

The chain uses TRBV18 and TRBJ1-1; D remains unclear. Germline CDR1 is KGHSH and CDR2 is LQKENI. V was clipped by 5 bases and J by 4 bases, with 11 bases between them. This CDR3 is 13 amino acids long. For the CDR3, the DNA is TGTGCCAGCTCAAACGCCCGGAGCACTGAAGCTTTCTTT. It codes for CASSNARSTEAFF.

This sequence joins TRBV15 and TRBJ2-5; 12 nucleotides line up with TRBD2. This CDR3 has 14 residues. Germline loops: CDR1 LNHNV, CDR2 YYDKDF (reference sequence). V gave up 10 bases and J gave up 5 bases; unmatched junction bases: 8. Here the CDR3 DNA reads TGTGCCATCCTTAGCACTAGCGGGGGGGAGACCCAGTACTTC. Amino acid sequence: CAILSTSGGETQYF.

This chain connects TRBV29-1 to TRBJ1-1; D may be TRBD1 (6 bases). Trimming took 4 bases from V and 5 from J, leaving 11 bases between them. The CDR3 totals 12 residues. Germline V gives CDR1 SQVTM, CDR2 ANQGSEA. The CDR3 nucleotides read TGCAGCGTTGTAATAGGGGGAACTGAAGCTTTCTTT. It is translated as CSVVIGGTEAFF.

The chain uses TRBV11-3 and TRBJ1-1, with no clear D. This CDR3 spans 13 amino acids. The V end was cut by 4 bases, the J end by 8 bases, with 14 bases between. Germline assignment: CDR1 SGHNT and CDR2 YENEEA. The CDR3 bases are TGTGCCAGCAGCTACCCCGGGAGGGCGGAAGCTTTCTTT. Translating it yields CASSYPGRAEAFF.

The chain has TRBV28 and TRBJ1-6, with D hard to call. CDR1 and CDR2 from the germline V gene are MDHEN and SYDVKM. V was cut by 3 bases and J by 9 bases, with 15 bases left in between. This CDR3 contains 15 residues. CDR3 protein: CASSLLSQPGSPLHF. Here the CDR3 DNA reads TGTGCCAGCAGTTTGTTGTCCCAGCCGGGTTCACCCCTCCACTTT.